This T cell receptor beta chain was observed in a study of Ad26.COV2.S vaccination and SARS-CoV-2 variants. Study-level background: Administration of Ad26.COV2.S was intramuscular, either once or twice 56 days apart.

TCRdb keeps only in-frame clones here, not all; method: immunoSEQ multiplex PCR. The table has about 480,000 clones, around nine tenths seen once. A note on this clone: Its specificity is not known.

The V gene lost 5 bases and the J gene lost 5 bases, with 18 bases spanning the gap. Per the germline V gene, CDR1 is SGHVS and CDR2 is FQNEAQ. The CDR3 extends over 15 amino acids. General study points: Once vaccination had occurred, spike-specific CD8+ and CD4+ T cell responses reportedly showed substantial breadth. Analyses of TCR breadth and depth may have underestimated total T cell responses.

Treatment meaning: some 20 received Ad26.COV2.S at low or high dose, single or two shots; 5 received placebo; per-sample allocation not given. The study sampled participants on day 63 after the first vaccine or placebo injection. The vaccine delivered Wuhan-strain SARS-CoV-2 spike through an Ad26 vector. The sequences come from peripheral blood, collected in a trial of Ad26.COV2.S vaccine versus placebo. The chain uses TRBV7-8 and TRBJ1-1; the D is unclear. The receptor's source is a person between 18 and 65 years old who received the Ad26.COV2.S COVID-19 vaccine or a placebo. CDR3 residues: CASSPLEGRVTEAFF. The CDR3 DNA reads as TGTGCCAGCAGCCCACTGGAGGGAAGAGTGACTGAAGCTTTCTTT.